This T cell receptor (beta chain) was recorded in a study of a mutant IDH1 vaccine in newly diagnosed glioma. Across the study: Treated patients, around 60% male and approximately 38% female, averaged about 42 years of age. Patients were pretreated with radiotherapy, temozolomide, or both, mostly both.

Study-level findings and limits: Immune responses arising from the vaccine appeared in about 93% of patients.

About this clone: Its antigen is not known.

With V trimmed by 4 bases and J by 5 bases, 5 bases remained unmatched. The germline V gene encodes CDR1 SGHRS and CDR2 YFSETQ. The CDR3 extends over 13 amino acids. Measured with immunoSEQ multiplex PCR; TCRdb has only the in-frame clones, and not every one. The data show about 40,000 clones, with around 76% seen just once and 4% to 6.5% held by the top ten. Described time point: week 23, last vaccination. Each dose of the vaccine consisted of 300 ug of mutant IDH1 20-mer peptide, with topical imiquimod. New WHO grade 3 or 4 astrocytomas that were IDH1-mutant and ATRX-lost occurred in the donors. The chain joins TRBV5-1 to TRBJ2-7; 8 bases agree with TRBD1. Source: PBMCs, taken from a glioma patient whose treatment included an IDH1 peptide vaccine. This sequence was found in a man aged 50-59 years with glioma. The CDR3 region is CASSPGGFHEQYF. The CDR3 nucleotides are TGCGCCAGCAGCCCAGGGGGCTTCCACGAGCAGTACTTC.